The 2 T cell receptor beta chains below were found in one sample sequenced in a study of blood T cell repertoires in COVID-19 (dated by TCRdb to 2018 to 2021). Library creation used the immunoSEQ multiplex PCR assay. TCRdb provides this immuneACCESS table in a form limited to in-frame rearrangements. Some clones are lacking; in checked studies, under half of them reflect an unresolved V gene, and why the rest are absent is not known. The sample table records a few hundred thousand clones; 85% to 90% of these occur just once. The biggest ten clones account for over 12% of the sample. The sequencing input was PBMCs or T cells enriched from blood (not recorded which). Source of these receptors: a woman aged 45-60 years with acute COVID-19.

CDR3 DNA: TGTGCCAGCAGTTCCGCCGGGACAGGGAACACTGAAGCTTTCTTT. Its protein product is CASSSAGTGNTEAFF. The V and J genes are TRBV28 and TRBJ1-1; 8 bases are a match to TRBD1. This CDR3 has 15 residues. V gave up 4 bases and J gave up 1 base; unmatched junction bases: 5. In germline, CDR1 is MDHEN, CDR2 SYDVKM.

This chain uses TRBV7-2 with TRBJ2-1, with D possibly TRBD2 on 6 matching bases. V shed 4 bases and J shed 0 bases, with 22 bases lying between them. Germline V lookup: CDR1 SGHTA, CDR2 FQGNSA. The CDR3 has 19 residues. In nucleotides, the CDR3 is TGTGCCAGCAGCTCCGCGGGACTGGAGACGCTGAGCTCCTACAATGAGCAGTTCTTC. The encoded protein is CASSSAGLETLSSYNEQFF.